Given below is one TCR beta chain in context. What it binds is unknown. The sample belongs to a study of T cell responses to AZD1222 COVID-19 vaccine. Germline values: CDR1 SGHRS, CDR2 YFSETQ. V was trimmed by 2 bases and J by 0 bases, leaving 8 bases between them. This CDR3 comprises 14 residues. Sequencing was performed with immunoSEQ multiplex PCR; in TCRdb, only in-frame clones are kept and a portion is missing. Of over 130,000 clones in the sample, about 90% were seen once. Overall study results and limits: Repertoires were collected only later (after the peak T cell response had occurred). Following two doses of AZD1222, Spike-specific TCR breadth and depth rose. Donors were chiefly white British, with a greater number of females, and clonal diversity was perhaps underestimated.

The TCR comes from an adult who received the AZD1222 COVID-19 vaccine. This chain connects TRBV5-1 to TRBJ1-2; D call uncertain. The material sequenced was peripheral blood, taken 28 days after the second AZD1222 dose. This CDR3 is CASSFGPSNYGYTF. CDR3 nucleotide sequence: TGCGCCAGCAGCTTCGGGCCCTCTAACTATGGCTACACCTTC.